The 19 T cell receptor beta chains below were found in one sample sequenced in a study of blood T cell repertoires in COVID-19. The method was immunoSEQ multiplex PCR; TCRdb's version includes in-frame clones alone and lacks a portion of them. The data contain tens of thousands of clones, over 70% of them singletons. The sequenced sample consisted of peripheral blood. The receptors originated from a human donor with active COVID-19. The donor label of this sample is uncertain.

The genes are TRBV5-1 and TRBJ2-3; tentative D call: TRBD1 (6 bases). This CDR3 contains 16 residues. From germline, CDR1 is SGHRS and CDR2 YFSETQ. The ends were cut back, 2 bases at V and 10 bases at J, with 23 bases in the middle. Written as DNA, the CDR3 is TGCGCCAGCAGCTTCGATGACCCCCGGACAGTCGACGCGCAGTATTTT. Translation: CASSFDDPRTVDAQYF.

This clone was counted once. The CDR3 sequence: CASREAGETQYF. The CDR3 DNA reads as TGTGCCAGCAGAGAAGCGGGAGAGACCCAGTACTTC. The rearrangement links TRBV28 to TRBJ2-5; D perhaps matches TRBD2 (6 bases). V was clipped by 6 bases and J by 4 bases, with 9 bases between them. CDR1 is MDHEN and CDR2 is SYDVKM in the germline V gene. The CDR3 covers 12 residues.

This clone was recorded a few times. The chain carries TRBV2 and TRBJ1-1; maybe TRBD1 (6 bases). V dropped 11 bases and J dropped 4 bases, with 17 bases sitting between them. Per germline, CDR1 SNHLY and CDR2 FYNNEI. The CDR3 totals 13 residues. CDR3 coding DNA: TGTGCCGGTCAGCTGGTACAGGGCACTGAAGCTTTCTTT. Encoded protein: CAGQLVQGTEAFF.

The J gene is TRBJ1-3, the V gene TRBV9, with 7 bases aligning to TRBD1. The CDR3 totals 17 residues. Germline V CDR1 and CDR2: SGDLS, YYNGEE. V lost 2 bases to trimming and J lost 0 bases; unmatched junction nucleotides: 8. In DNA, the CDR3 is TGTGCCAGCAGCGTGGGACAGACCATCAACTCTGGAAACACCATATATTTT. Protein: CASSVGQTINSGNTIYF.

The chain is built from TRBV30 and TRBJ1-2; 7 nucleotides agree with TRBD1. The CDR3 is made up of 14 amino acids. V was pared by 0 bases and J by 6 bases, with 7 bases of the junction left unmatched. In germline, CDR1 is GTSNPN, CDR2 SVGIG (reference sequence). Here the CDR3 reads CAWSVTGATDGYTF. The CDR3, as DNA: TGTGCCTGGAGTGTTACAGGGGCTACGGATGGCTACACCTTC.

The chain couples TRBV6-5 to TRBJ2-2, with 8 bases identical to TRBD2. The V and J ends lost 0 bases and 3 bases, in that order; junction bases with no gene match: 0. The germline gives CDR1 MNHEY, CDR2 SVGAGI. The length of the CDR3 is 15 residues. CDR3 nucleotides: TGTGCCAGCAGTTACTCGCGGGAGGACACCGGGGAGCTGTTTTTT. Translation: CASSYSREDTGELFF.

As regards this clone: One end of the junction does not line up with germline, which may come from a read error. CDR3 loop: CASSPDYHRRVF. CDR3 bases: TGTGCCAGCAGCCCTGACTACCACCGACGGGTCTTC. The chain couples TRBV7-2 to TRBJ2-1, with a possible D match to TRBD2 (5 bases). There are 12 residues in the CDR3. CDR1 and CDR2 from the germline V gene are SGHTA and FQGNSA.

The rearrangement uses TRBV7-9 and TRBJ2-7; no clear D gene. CDR1 and CDR2 from the germline V gene are SEHNR and FQNEAQ (reference sequence). This CDR3 comprises 13 residues. Between the trimmed V and J ends, which lost 3 bases and 5 bases, there was a span of 11 bases. The CDR3 coding sequence is TGTGCCAGCAGCTTGGTATGGGCCGACGAGCAGTACTTC. Its protein product is CASSLVWADEQYF.

The rearrangement joins TRBV7-2 to TRBJ1-5; D is ambiguous. The CDR3 covers 15 residues. Germline CDR1 SGHTA, CDR2 FQGNSA. Between the trimmed V and J ends, which lost 0 bases and 0 bases, there was a span of 6 bases. Here the CDR3 reads CASSLAQYSNQPQHF. CDR3 sequence (DNA): TGTGCCAGCAGCTTAGCTCAGTATAGCAATCAGCCCCAGCATTTT. Full variable domain (remainder filled in from reference TRBV7-2 and TRBJ1-5): GAGVSQSPSNKVTEKGKDVELRCDPISGHTALYWYRQSLGQGLEFLIYFQGNSAPDKSGLPSDRFSAERTGGSVSTLTIQRTQQEDSAVYLCASSLAQYSNQPQHFGDGTRLSIL.

The chain joins TRBV6-2 or TRBV6-3 to TRBJ1-1; D gene ambiguous. Trimming cost V 0 bases and J 5 bases, with 19 bases left between them. The germline gives CDR1 MNHEY, CDR2 SVGEGT. The CDR3 runs to 17 residues. The CDR3, as DNA: TGTGCCAGCAGTTACTCGGCAATCCGGGGATTAATTACTGAAGCTTTCTTT. It encodes CASSYSAIRGLITEAFF.

The chain couples TRBV27 to TRBJ2-7, with 9 bases lining up with TRBD1. The trim removed 5 bases at V and 5 bases at J, leaving 4 bases unmatched. Germline V gene data show CDR1 as MNHEY and CDR2 as SMNVEV (reference sequence). The CDR3 loop spans 13 amino acids. The CDR3 nucleotides read TGTGCCAGCAGTGGAAACAGGGGGCACGAGCAGTACTTC. This codes for CASSGNRGHEQYF.

The gene calls are TRBV10-3 and TRBJ2-2; D is possibly TRBD2 (6 bases). Germline assignment: CDR1 ENHRY and CDR2 SYGVKD. The CDR3 spans 15 residues. V lost 6 bases, J lost 2 bases, and 13 bases lay in between. In DNA form, the CDR3 reads TGTGCCATCAGCGGGAGTACTCTTAACACCGGGGAGCTGTTTTTT. It codes for CAISGSTLNTGELFF.

This clone was seen more than once but under ten times. Within the sample, other DNA sequences also encode this same CDR3. This chain uses TRBV19 with TRBJ2-1, with D possibly being TRBD1 (6 bases). The CDR3 contains 13 residues. The germline V gene encodes CDR1 LNHDA and CDR2 SQIVND (reference sequence). Trimming shortened V by 5 bases and J by 4 bases, and 9 bases separated the two germline ends. In nucleotides, the CDR3 is TGTGCCAGTAGTCCCAGGGGATACAATGAGCAGTTCTTC. Encoded protein: CASSPRGYNEQFF.

The chain recombines TRBV7-9 with TRBJ2-1; 9 bases agree with TRBD1. The germline gives CDR1 SEHNR, CDR2 FQNEAQ (reference sequence). V gave up 5 bases and J gave up 2 bases; unmatched junction bases: 13. The CDR3 length is 18 residues. Here the CDR3 reads CASSPGWAGTGTYNEQFF. CDR3 nucleotides: TGTGCCAGCAGCCCGGGGTGGGCCGGGACAGGGACCTACAATGAGCAGTTCTTC.

CDR3 region: CASSEARGVYGYTF. CDR3 coding DNA: TGTGCCAGCAGTGAAGCTAGGGGCGTCTATGGCTACACCTTC. The rearrangement joins TRBV2 to TRBJ1-2, with TRBD1 as a possible D gene (5 bases). From germline, CDR1 is SNHLY and CDR2 FYNNEI. Trimming stripped 0 bases from V and 4 bases from J, with 9 bases between. The CDR3 sequence is 14 residues long.

This chain connects TRBV3-1 (or the pseudogene TRBV3-2) to TRBJ2-5, with D uncertain. Germline V gene sequence: CDR1 LGHDT, CDR2 YNNKEL (reference sequence). Trimming took 0 bases from V and 12 from J, leaving 8 bases between them. This CDR3 is 11 amino acids long. The CDR3 loop reads CASSQEALEYF. The CDR3 nucleotides read TGTGCCAGCAGCCAAGAGGCGCTAGAGTACTTC.

This chain connects TRBV7-2 to TRBJ1-5; 7 bases map to TRBD1. Per germline, CDR1 SGHTA and CDR2 FQGNSA. V shed 3 bases and J 6 bases; nucleotides not matched to a gene: 5. The CDR3 contains 14 residues. CDR3 DNA: TGTGCCAGCAGCTTGTATCAGGGGGGTCAGCCCCAGCATTTT. Its protein is CASSLYQGGQPQHF.

The chain recombines TRBV5-1 with TRBJ2-1; no firm D call. This CDR3 spans 15 amino acids. Trimming pared 1 base from V and 7 bases from J, leaving 15 bases between. Germline V lookup: CDR1 SGHRS, CDR2 YFSETQ. The CDR3 nucleotides read TGCGCCAGCAGCTTGCTGGTAAGCGTCACTAATGAGCAGTTCTTC. Residues: CASSLLVSVTNEQFF.

This chain connects TRBV3-1 (or the pseudogene TRBV3-2) to TRBJ1-2; D is unclear. Germline CDR1 and CDR2: LGHDT and YNNKEL (reference sequence). Trimming shortened V by 7 bases and J by 3 bases, and 18 bases separated the two germline ends. This CDR3 comprises 15 residues. The CDR3 DNA sequence: TGTGCCAGCACTCGGGGAGGGTTGAGGGACTATGGCTACACCTTC. It translates to CASTRGGLRDYGYTF.